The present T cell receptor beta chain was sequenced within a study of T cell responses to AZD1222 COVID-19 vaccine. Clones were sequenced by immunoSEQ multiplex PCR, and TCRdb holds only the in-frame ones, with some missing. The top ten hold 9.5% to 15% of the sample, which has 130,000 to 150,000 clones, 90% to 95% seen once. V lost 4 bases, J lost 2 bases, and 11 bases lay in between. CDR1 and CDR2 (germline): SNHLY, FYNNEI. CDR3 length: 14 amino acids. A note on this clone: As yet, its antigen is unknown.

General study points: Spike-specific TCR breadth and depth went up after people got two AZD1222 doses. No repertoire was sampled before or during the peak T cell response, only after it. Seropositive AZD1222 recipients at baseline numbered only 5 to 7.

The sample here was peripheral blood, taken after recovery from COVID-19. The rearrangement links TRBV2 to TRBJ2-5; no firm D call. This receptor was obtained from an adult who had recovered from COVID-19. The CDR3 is CASSGGFGQETQYF. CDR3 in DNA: TGTGCCAGCAGTGGGGGTTTCGGGCAAGAGACCCAGTACTTC.